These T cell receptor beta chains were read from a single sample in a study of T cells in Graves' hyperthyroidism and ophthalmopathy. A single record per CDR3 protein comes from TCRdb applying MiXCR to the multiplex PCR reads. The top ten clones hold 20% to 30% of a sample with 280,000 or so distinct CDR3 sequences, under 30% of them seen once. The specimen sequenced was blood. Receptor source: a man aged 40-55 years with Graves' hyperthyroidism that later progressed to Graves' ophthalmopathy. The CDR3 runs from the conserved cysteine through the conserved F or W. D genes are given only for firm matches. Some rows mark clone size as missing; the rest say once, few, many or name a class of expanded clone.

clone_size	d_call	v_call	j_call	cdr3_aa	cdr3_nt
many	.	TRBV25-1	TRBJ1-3	CASSSIEAEASGNTIYF	TGTGCCAGCAGTTCGATTGAGGCTGAGGCCTCTGGAAACACCATATATTTT
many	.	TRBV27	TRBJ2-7	CASREDGTRTYEQYF	TGTGCCAGCAGGGAGGACGGGACTCGCACCTACGAGCAGTACTTC
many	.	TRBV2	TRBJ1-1	CASSEEYSTEAFF	TGTGCCAGCAGTGAAGAGTACAGCACTGAAGCTTTCTTT
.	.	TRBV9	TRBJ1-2	CASTDRFGYGYTF	TGTGCCAGCACCGACAGGTTTGGTTATGGCTACACCTTC
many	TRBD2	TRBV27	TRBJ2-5	CASHGEGETQYF	TGTGCCAGCCATGGGGAGGGCGAGACCCAGTACTTC
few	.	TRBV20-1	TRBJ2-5	CSARISAETQYF	TGCAGTGCTAGGATTTCGGCGGAGACCCAGTACTTC
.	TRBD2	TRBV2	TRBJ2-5	CASSRLAGLQETQYF	TGTGCCAGCAGTAGACTAGCGGGGCTACAAGAGACCCAGTACTTC
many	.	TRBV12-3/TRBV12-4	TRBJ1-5	CASSPAGLVQPQHF	TGTGCCAGCAGTCCCGCCGGGCTGGTTCAGCCCCAGCATTTT
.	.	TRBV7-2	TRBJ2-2	CASSSRSGTGGELFF	TGTGCCAGCAGCTCAAGGAGCGGGACAGGCGGGGAGCTGTTTTTT
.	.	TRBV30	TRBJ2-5	CAWNNDPGETQYF	TGTGCCTGGAACAACGACCCGGGGGAGACCCAGTACTTC
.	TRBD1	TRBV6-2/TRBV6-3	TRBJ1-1	CASRGGGSSTEAFF	TGTGCCAGCAGGGGAGGGGGCTCGAGCACTGAAGCTTTCTTT
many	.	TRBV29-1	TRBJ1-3	CSVQSSGNTIYF	TGCAGCGTTCAGAGCTCTGGAAACACCATATATTTT
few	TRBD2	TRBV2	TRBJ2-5	CASRRTSGVSEETQYF	TGTGCCAGCAGGCGGACTAGCGGGGTATCCGAAGAGACCCAGTACTTC
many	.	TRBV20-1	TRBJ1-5	CSARGGQPQHF	TGCAGTGCTAGAGGTGGCCAGCCCCAGCATTTT
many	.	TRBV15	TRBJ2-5	CATSRVSLETQYF	TGTGCCACCAGCAGAGTCAGCTTAGAGACCCAGTACTTC
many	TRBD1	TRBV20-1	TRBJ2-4	CSATWDRTAKNIQYF	TGCAGTGCAACTTGGGACAGGACTGCCAAAAACATTCAGTACTTC
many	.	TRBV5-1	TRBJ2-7	CASSSAISYEQYF	TGCGCCAGCAGTTCCGCGATTTCCTACGAGCAGTACTTC
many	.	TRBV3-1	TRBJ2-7	CASSQAYRQAYEQYF	TGTGCCAGCAGCCAAGCATATCGGCAGGCCTACGAGCAGTACTTC
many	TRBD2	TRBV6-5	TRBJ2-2	CAGTRTSGYANTGELFF	TGTGCCGGTACCCGGACTAGCGGGTACGCGAACACCGGGGAGCTGTTTTTT
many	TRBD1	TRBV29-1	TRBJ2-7	CSVVGGQGGKSDEQYF	TGCAGCGTTGTGGGGGGACAGGGAGGGAAGTCTGACGAGCAGTACTTC
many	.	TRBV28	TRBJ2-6	CASRKRSGANVLTF	TGTGCCAGCAGGAAAAGATCTGGGGCCAACGTCCTGACTTTC
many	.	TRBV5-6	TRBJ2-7	CASSLCGRDPFLYEQYF	TGTGCCAGCAGCTTGTGCGGACGCGACCCCTTTCTCTACGAGCAGTACTTC
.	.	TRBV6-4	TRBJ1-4	CASSDTQPLATNEKLFF	TGTGCCAGCAGTGACACACAGCCTTTAGCAACTAATGAAAAACTGTTTTTT
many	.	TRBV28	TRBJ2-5	CASTLGPTETQYF	TGTGCCAGCACCTTGGGGCCTACGGAGACCCAGTACTTC
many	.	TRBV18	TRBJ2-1	CASLTGTSYNEQFF	TGTGCCAGCTTAACCGGGACCTCGTACAATGAGCAGTTCTTC
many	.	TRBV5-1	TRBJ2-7	CASSMWASDGYEQYF	TGCGCCAGCAGTATGTGGGCTAGCGACGGCTACGAGCAGTACTTC
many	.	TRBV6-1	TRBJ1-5	CASSEAQEGNQPQHF	TGTGCCAGCAGTGAAGCGCAGGAAGGGAATCAGCCCCAGCATTTT
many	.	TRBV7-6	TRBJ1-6	CASSSQENSPLHF	TGTGCCAGCAGCTCCCAGGAGAATTCACCCCTCCACTTT
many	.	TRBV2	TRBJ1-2	CASSEETGANYGYTF	TGTGCCAGCAGCGAAGAGACAGGAGCTAACTATGGCTACACCTTC
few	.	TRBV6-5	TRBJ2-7	CASSYSPSYEQYF	TGTGCCAGCAGTTACTCGCCGAGCTACGAGCAGTACTTC
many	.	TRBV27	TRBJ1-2	CASSLTPRGPTYGYTF	TGTGCCAGCAGTTTGACCCCGAGGGGACCTACGTATGGCTACACCTTC
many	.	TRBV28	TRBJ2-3	CASSLAGAVTDTQYF	TGTGCCAGCAGTTTAGCAGGGGCGGTCACAGATACGCAGTATTTT
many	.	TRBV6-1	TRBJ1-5	CASMTGNQPQHF	TGTGCCAGCATGACCGGCAATCAGCCCCAGCATTTT
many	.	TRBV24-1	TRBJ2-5	CARGLALPRQETQYF	TGTGCCCGGGGTTTGGCCCTGCCGCGCCAAGAGACCCAGTACTTC
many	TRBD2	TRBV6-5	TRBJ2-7	CASSLAHSGRAPEQYF	TGTGCCAGCAGCTTAGCCCACAGCGGGAGGGCCCCCGAGCAGTACTTC
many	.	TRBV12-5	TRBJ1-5	CASGLERNQPQHF	TGTGCTAGTGGTTTGGAGAGGAATCAGCCCCAGCATTTT
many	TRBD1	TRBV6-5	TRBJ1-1	CASSSQGRTEAFF	TGTGCCAGCAGTTCACAGGGGAGAACTGAAGCTTTCTTT
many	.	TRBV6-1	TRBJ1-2	CASSEWSGGINGYTF	TGTGCCAGCAGTGAATGGTCGGGTGGCATCAATGGCTACACCTTC
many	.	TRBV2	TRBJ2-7	CASSEDIYPYEQYF	TGTGCCAGCAGTGAGGACATATATCCCTACGAGCAGTACTTC
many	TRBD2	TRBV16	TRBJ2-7	CASSQIAGGPRSEQYF	TGTGCCAGCAGCCAAATAGCGGGAGGGCCCCGTTCCGAGCAGTACTTC
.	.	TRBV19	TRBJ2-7	CASSGLGGYEQYF	TGTGCCAGTAGTGGCCTCGGGGGCTACGAGCAGTACTTC
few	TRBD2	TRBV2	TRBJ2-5	CASSPLLAGVGETQYF	TGTGCCAGCAGTCCACTACTAGCGGGAGTTGGTGAGACCCAGTACTTC
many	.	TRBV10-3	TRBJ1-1	CAISDYGGNTEAFF	TGTGCCATCAGTGATTACGGAGGGAACACTGAAGCTTTCTTT
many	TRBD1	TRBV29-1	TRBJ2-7	CSVDGQGVNEQYF	TGCAGCGTTGACGGACAGGGGGTAAACGAGCAGTACTTC
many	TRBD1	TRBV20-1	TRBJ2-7	CSARDRETGDYEQYF	TGCAGTGCTAGAGATCGGGAGACAGGGGACTACGAGCAGTACTTC
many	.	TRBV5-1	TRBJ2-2	CASSLVLTNTGELFF	TGCGCCAGCAGCTTGGTCTTGACGAACACCGGGGAGCTGTTTTTT
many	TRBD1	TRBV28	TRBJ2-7	CASRTGVGYEQYF	TGTGCCAGCAGAACAGGGGTCGGTTACGAGCAGTACTTC
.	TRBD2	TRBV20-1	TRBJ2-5	CSATTSGGKETQYF	TGCAGTGCTACAACTAGCGGGGGGAAAGAGACCCAGTACTTC
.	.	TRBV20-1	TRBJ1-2	CSARGDSYGYTF	TGCAGTGCTAGAGGCGACTCCTATGGCTACACCTTC
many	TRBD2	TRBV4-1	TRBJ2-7	CASSQGLADSYEQYF	TGCGCCAGCAGCCAGGGACTAGCGGATTCCTACGAGCAGTACTTC
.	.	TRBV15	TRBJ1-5	CATSRETVKPPNQPQHF	TGTGCCACCAGCAGAGAGACAGTCAAACCTCCCAATCAGCCCCAGCATTTT
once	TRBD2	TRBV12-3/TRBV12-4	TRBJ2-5	CASTREFWTSGQETQYF	TGTGCCAGCACCAGAGAGTTCTGGACTAGCGGACAAGAGACCCAGTACTTC
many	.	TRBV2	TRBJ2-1	CASTSAGGDEQFF	TGTGCCAGCACTTCCGCCGGAGGGGATGAGCAGTTCTTC
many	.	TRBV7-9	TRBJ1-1	CASSLGYEAFF	TGTGCCAGCAGCTTAGGCTATGAAGCTTTCTTT
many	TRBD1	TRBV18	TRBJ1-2	CASSLTGGRYGYTF	TGTGCCAGCTCACTGACAGGGGGCCGGTATGGCTACACCTTC
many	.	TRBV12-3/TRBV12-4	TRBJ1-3	CASSLGRQASGNTIYF	TGTGCCAGCAGTTTGGGTCGACAGGCCTCTGGAAACACCATATATTTT
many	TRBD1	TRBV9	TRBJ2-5	CASSVGQGKETQYF	TGTGCCAGCAGCGTCGGACAGGGGAAAGAGACCCAGTACTTC
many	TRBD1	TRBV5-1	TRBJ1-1	CASSLEDRPNTEAFF	TGCGCCAGCAGCTTGGAGGACAGGCCTAACACTGAAGCTTTCTTT
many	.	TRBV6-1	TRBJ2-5	CASSEDGNRMAQYF	TGTGCCAGCAGTGAAGACGGGAATCGAATGGCCCAGTACTTC
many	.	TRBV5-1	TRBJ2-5	CASSKGGGQETQYF	TGCGCCAGCAGCAAGGGTGGGGGCCAAGAGACCCAGTACTTC